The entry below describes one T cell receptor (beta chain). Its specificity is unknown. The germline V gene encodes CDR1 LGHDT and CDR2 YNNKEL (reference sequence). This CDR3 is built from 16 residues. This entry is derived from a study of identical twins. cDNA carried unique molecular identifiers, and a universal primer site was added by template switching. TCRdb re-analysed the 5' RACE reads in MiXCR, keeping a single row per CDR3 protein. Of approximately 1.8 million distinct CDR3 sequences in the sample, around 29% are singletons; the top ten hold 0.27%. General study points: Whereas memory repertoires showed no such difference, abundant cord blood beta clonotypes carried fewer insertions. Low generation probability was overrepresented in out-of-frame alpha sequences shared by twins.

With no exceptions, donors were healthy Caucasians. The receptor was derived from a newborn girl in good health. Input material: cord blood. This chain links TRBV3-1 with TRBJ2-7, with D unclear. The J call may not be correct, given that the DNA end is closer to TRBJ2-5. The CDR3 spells CASSLGPSLPVETQYF. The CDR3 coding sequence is TGTGCCAGCAGCCTTGGGCCTTCTCTCCCTGTCGAGACCCAGTACTTC.